The 31 T cell receptor beta chains presented below share a single source sample, sequenced in a study of blood T cells in healthy people across ages. The authors ran a second PCR of roughly 6 to 12 cycles using a sample-barcoded 5' primer and a J-beta primer mix. TCRdb re-called the 5' RACE reads with MiXCR, one entry per CDR3 protein. Among 650,000 to 900,000 distinct CDR3 sequences listed, around 68% were seen once. Source material: blood. These receptors were taken from a man aged 25 to 40 in good health.

V gene TRBV10-3 combines with J gene TRBJ2-4; D is uncertain. Judging by the DNA end, TRBJ2-7 fits better; the J call may be wrong. The CDR3 covers 13 residues. Germline loops: CDR1 ENHRY, CDR2 SYGVKD. This chain's CDR3 is CATQGQVVDEQYF. The CDR3 DNA is TGTGCCACCCAAGGGCAGGTTGTTGACGAGCAGTACTTC.

This sequence joins TRBV4-3 and TRBJ2-7; D is unclear. The better agreement between TRBJ2-5 and the DNA end casts doubt on the J call. The germline V gene has CDR1 LGHNA and CDR2 YSLEER. The CDR3 has 16 amino acids. In DNA, the CDR3 is TGCGCCAGCAGCCAAGATCTAGGGCAGTTTCAAGAGACCCAGTACTTC. This gives the protein CASSQDLGQFQETQYF.

The chain carries TRBV6-5 and TRBJ2-4; D remains ambiguous. The assigned J gene may be wrong: the sequence end matches TRBJ2-7 better. Germline-derived CDR1 and CDR2 are MNHEY and SVGAGI. The CDR3 runs to 15 residues. The CDR3 sequence: CASSYSGASPYEQYF. Written as DNA, the CDR3 is TGTGCCAGCAGTTACTCAGGTGCCTCCCCCTACGAGCAGTACTTC.

The genes are TRBV5-1 and TRBJ2-1; D is possibly TRBD1 or TRBD2 (6 bases each). V was pared by 0 bases and J by 5 bases, with 15 bases between. Germline assignment: CDR1 SGHRS and CDR2 YFSETQ. The CDR3 is 16 amino acids. CDR3 in amino acids: CASSLVSGGAHNEQFF. The CDR3 nucleotides are TGCGCCAGCAGCTTGGTGTCCGGGGGCGCCCACAATGAGCAGTTCTTC.

This clonotype appeared a few times. The chain links TRBV9 to TRBJ2-1; 8 positions agree with TRBD2. V lost 2 bases, J lost 2 bases, and 0 bases stayed unmatched. Per germline, CDR1 SGDLS and CDR2 YYNGEE. CDR3 length equals 14 residues. CDR3: CASSVRGAYNEQFF. In DNA form, the CDR3 reads TGTGCCAGCAGCGTGCGGGGGGCCTACAATGAGCAGTTCTTC.

This clonotype was observed a few times. CDR3 residues: CASSLDVWDNEQFF. The CDR3 DNA sequence: TGCGCCAGCAGCTTGGATGTTTGGGACAATGAGCAGTTCTTC. This chain connects TRBV5-1 to TRBJ2-1; no reliable D call. This CDR3 is built from 14 residues. Germline CDR1 and CDR2: SGHRS and YFSETQ. Trimming removed 0 bases at V and 5 bases at J, with 9 bases between.

The chain combines TRBV6-1 with TRBJ1-6; TRBD1 is a possible D gene (5 bases). This CDR3 is built from 16 residues. Germline V gives CDR1 MNHNS, CDR2 SASEGT. Trimming removed 6 bases from V and 5 bases from J, with 17 bases in between. This CDR3 reads CASRDGHGANNSPLHF. CDR3 coding DNA: TGTGCCAGCAGGGACGGACATGGGGCCAATAATTCACCCCTCCACTTT.

The chain carries TRBV29-1 and TRBJ2-1; unclear D gene. CDR1 and CDR2 (germline): SQVTM, ANQGSEA. This CDR3 spans 10 amino acids. With 4 bases removed from V and 8 bases from J, the gap between germline ends came to 6 bases. In nucleotides, the CDR3 is TGCAGCGTTGGGGTACATGAGCAGTTCTTC. Encoded protein: CSVGVHEQFF.

The V and J genes are TRBV27 and TRBJ2-5; perhaps TRBD2 as D (5 bases). In germline, CDR1 is MNHEY, CDR2 SMNVEV (reference sequence). Trimming pared 5 bases from V and 2 bases from J, leaving 18 bases between. The CDR3 is 16 amino acids. Written as DNA, the CDR3 is TGTGCCAGCAGTCAACAGACAACCTGGACTCAAGAGACCCAGTACTTC. It is translated as CASSQQTTWTQETQYF.

As for this clonotype: One end of the junction varies from germline; a read error may be responsible. This chain uses TRBV2 with TRBJ2-7, with D unclear. The CDR3 consists of 11 residues. CDR1 is SNHLY, CDR2 FYNNEI, per germline. CDR3 DNA sequence: TGTGCCAGCGGTGAATTCAACGAGCAGTACTTC. Translating it yields CASGEFNEQYF.

This chain links TRBV12-3 or TRBV12-4 with TRBJ2-1, with D uncertain. V lost 0 bases and J lost 9, with 6 bases in between. The CDR3 is 12 amino acids. CDR3 coding DNA: TGTGCCAGCAGTTTAGCGCTAACTGAGCAGTTCTTC. The encoded protein is CASSLALTEQFF.

This clonotype came up a few times. The chain has TRBV6-2 or TRBV6-3 and TRBJ2-7, with TRBD2 matching over 7 bases. The germline CDR1 and CDR2 sequences are MNHEY and SVGEGT. Trimming removed 6 bases from V and 3 bases from J; junction bases left unmatched: 8. This CDR3 comprises 14 residues. CDR3 loop: CASSWTSGLYEQYF. Written as DNA, the CDR3 is TGTGCCAGCAGCTGGACTAGTGGCCTCTACGAGCAGTACTTC.

The V gene is TRBV6-5, the J gene TRBJ2-6; perhaps TRBD1 as D (5 bases). The CDR3 runs to 17 residues. V lost 2 bases and J lost 0, with 11 bases in between. Germline assignment: CDR1 MNHEY and CDR2 SVGAGI. The CDR3 sequence is CASSYQGGISGANVLTF. The CDR3 region has the DNA TGTGCCAGCAGTTACCAGGGTGGGATCTCTGGGGCCAACGTCCTGACTTTC.

This clonotype was seen a handful of times. The V and J genes are TRBV5-6 and TRBJ2-7; D is unresolved. The CDR3 is 13 residues long. Trimming removed 3 bases from V and 3 bases from J, with 10 bases in between. Germline V lookup: CDR1 SGHDT, CDR2 YYEEEE. The CDR3 region is CASSSDSIYEQYF. Written as DNA, the CDR3 is TGTGCCAGCAGCTCCGACTCGATCTACGAGCAGTACTTC. Filled out from reference TRBV5-6 and TRBJ2-7, the complete variable domain reads DAGVTQSPTHLIKTRGQQVTLRCSPKSGHDTVSWYQQALGQGPQFIFQYYEEEERQRGNFPDRFSGHQFPNYSSELNVNALLLGDSALYLCASSSDSIYEQYFGPGTRLTVT.

The chain joins TRBV5-1 to TRBJ2-4; the D gene could be TRBD1 or TRBD2 (5 bases each). Gene TRBJ2-7 matches the end of the DNA better, so the J call may be wrong. Per germline, CDR1 SGHRS and CDR2 YFSETQ. The length of the CDR3 is 13 residues. Here the CDR3 reads CASSFTGPYEQYF. The CDR3 nucleotides read TGCGCCAGCAGCTTCACGGGGCCCTACGAGCAGTACTTC.

The V gene is TRBV10-3, the J gene TRBJ1-2, with 8 bases aligning to TRBD1. This CDR3 has 15 residues. The germline V gene has CDR1 ENHRY and CDR2 SYGVKD. The ends lost 3 bases at V and 2 bases at J; junction bases unmatched: 5. CDR3: CAISETGGANYGYTF. CDR3 DNA sequence: TGTGCCATCAGTGAAACAGGGGGTGCAAACTATGGCTACACCTTC.

The chain employs TRBV4-1 and TRBJ2-4; D is ambiguous. Gene TRBJ2-7 matches the end of the DNA better, so the J call may be wrong. The CDR3 has 15 residues. Germline V CDR1 and CDR2: MGHRA, YSYEKL. CDR3 in amino acids: CASSQDRGFSYEQYF. The DNA for the CDR3 is TGCGCCAGCAGCCAAGACCGAGGCTTCTCCTACGAGCAGTACTTC.

The rearrangement uses TRBV10-3 and TRBJ2-3; no clear D. In germline, CDR1 is ENHRY, CDR2 SYGVKD. Trimming shortened V by 0 bases and J by 6 bases, and 4 bases separated the two germline ends. This CDR3 has 12 residues. In nucleotides, the CDR3 is TGTGCCATCAGTGAGTCCCTGGATACGCAGTATTTT. As protein: CAISESLDTQYF.

The chain links TRBV7-9 to TRBJ1-2; TRBD1 might be the D (6 bases). V was shortened by 5 bases and J by 5 bases, with 18 bases between the two germline ends. Germline V gives CDR1 SEHNR, CDR2 FQNEAQ (reference sequence). This CDR3 region has 15 residues. The CDR3 DNA follows: TGTGCCAGCAGCCCAGGGGCCGCTACTAGATATGGCTACACCTTC. This encodes CASSPGAATRYGYTF.

The rearrangement joins TRBV7-8 to TRBJ2-5; TRBD2 aligns across 11 bases. This CDR3 region has 16 residues. V lost 7 bases to trimming and J lost 0 bases; unmatched junction nucleotides: 7. Per germline, CDR1 SGHVS and CDR2 FQNEAQ. The CDR3 sequence is CASTPTSGTYQETQYF. In DNA, the CDR3 is TGTGCCAGCACCCCGACTAGCGGGACGTACCAAGAGACCCAGTACTTC.

V usage is TRBV7-8 and J usage is TRBJ2-5; D is unclear. Trimming left V 4 bases short and J 2 bases short, with 17 bases between. The germline V gene encodes CDR1 SGHVS and CDR2 FQNEAQ. The CDR3 runs to 16 residues. CDR3 sequence: CASSSTEVTSQETQYF. The CDR3 DNA follows: TGTGCCAGCAGCTCGACGGAAGTCACCAGTCAAGAGACCCAGTACTTC.

As concerns this clonotype: Given a much more abundant clone one base away, this may be a read error. The rearrangement links TRBV4-3 to TRBJ2-7; 11 bases are a match to TRBD1. The DNA matches TRBJ2-5 better at its end, which makes the J call doubtful. CDR1 is LGHNA and CDR2 is YSLEER in the germline V gene. The CDR3 sequence is 15 residues long. The CDR3 coding sequence is TGCGCCAGCAGCCCCCGGACAGGGGGCCTAGGGACCCAGTACTTC. Protein product: CASSPRTGGLGTQYF.

V usage is TRBV9 and J usage is TRBJ2-7; D possibly corresponds to TRBD2 (5 bases). V was shortened by 4 bases and J by 0 bases, with 11 bases between the two germline ends. CDR3 length equals 14 residues. Looked up from germline, CDR1 is SGDLS and CDR2 is YYNGEE. CDR3 sequence reads: CASSPRLLSYEQYF. CDR3 bases: TGTGCCAGCAGCCCGCGACTACTCTCCTACGAGCAGTACTTC.

CDR3 protein: CSVVGVLPGHTTDTQYF. The CDR3 coding sequence is TGCAGCGTTGTTGGGGTTCTCCCGGGACACACAACAGATACGCAGTATTTT. The chain carries TRBV29-1 and TRBJ2-3; D may be TRBD1 (6 bases). The germline CDR1 and CDR2 sequences are SQVTM and ANQGSEA. Trimming shortened V by 4 bases and J by 3 bases, and 23 bases separated the two germline ends. This CDR3 has 17 residues.

The chain is built from TRBV28 and TRBJ2-7; TRBD2 matches at 8 bases. CDR1 MDHEN and CDR2 SYDVKM come from the germline V gene. The CDR3 consists of 15 residues. Trimming removed 5 bases from V and 5 bases from J; junction bases left unmatched: 11. CDR3 in amino acids: CASSPPGGSWHEQYF. The CDR3 DNA is TGTGCCAGCAGTCCTCCGGGGGGGTCATGGCACGAGCAGTACTTC.

The rearrangement links TRBV2 to TRBJ1-2; TRBD1 might be the D (5 bases). This CDR3 comprises 15 residues. V was cut by 2 bases and J by 3 bases, with 13 bases left in between. CDR1 and CDR2 (germline): SNHLY, FYNNEI. The CDR3 spells CASSEWGRTDYGYTF. The CDR3 region has the DNA TGTGCCAGCAGTGAATGGGGCCGGACGGACTATGGCTACACCTTC.

The CDR3 is CASSPLAGGQNEQYF. The CDR3 DNA reads TGTGCCAGCAGTCCACTAGCGGGGGGGCAAAATGAGCAGTACTTC. This chain joins TRBV6-2 or TRBV6-3 and TRBJ2-1; 13 bases map to TRBD2. The J call is in doubt because the DNA end fits TRBJ2-7 better. This CDR3 spans 15 amino acids. Germline V gene data show CDR1 as MNHEY and CDR2 as SVGEGT.

This chain joins TRBV6-5 and TRBJ2-1; 8 nucleotides agree with TRBD2. J was trimmed by 6 bases and V by 4 bases; bases with no gene match: 5. Germline CDR1 and CDR2: MNHEY and SVGAGI. This CDR3 is built from 14 residues. The CDR3 spells CASSSLGLGNEQFF. Written as DNA, the CDR3 is TGTGCCAGCAGTTCCTTGGGACTAGGCAATGAGCAGTTCTTC.

This sequence joins TRBV6-4 and TRBJ2-7; tentative D call: TRBD2 (6 bases). Deletions cut 5 bases from V and 3 bases from J, with 17 bases between. Germline lookup yields CDR1 MRHNA and CDR2 SNTAGT. The CDR3 loop spans 15 amino acids. As DNA, the CDR3 is TGTGCCAGCAGTCTTCGTCCGGGGACTGACTACGAGCAGTACTTC. The encoded protein is CASSLRPGTDYEQYF.

The V gene is TRBV4-3, the J gene TRBJ2-5; 12 nucleotides line up with TRBD1. The CDR3 length is 17 residues. The V segment lost 4 bases and the J segment 5 bases; nucleotides outside the gene matches: 11. Germline V gives CDR1 LGHNA, CDR2 YSLEER. The CDR3 DNA follows: TGCGCCAGCAGCCCTATCCCGGGACAGGGGGCACGGGAGACCCAGTACTTC. Protein product: CASSPIPGQGARETQYF.

The chain combines TRBV4-2 with TRBJ1-5; D possibly corresponds to TRBD1 (5 bases). From germline, CDR1 is LGHNA and CDR2 YNFKEQ. V was cut by 1 base and J by 0 bases, with 7 bases left in between. This CDR3 has 15 residues. In nucleotides, the CDR3 is TGTGCCAGCAGCCAAGGACAGCATAGCAATCAGCCCCAGCATTTT. This encodes CASSQGQHSNQPQHF.